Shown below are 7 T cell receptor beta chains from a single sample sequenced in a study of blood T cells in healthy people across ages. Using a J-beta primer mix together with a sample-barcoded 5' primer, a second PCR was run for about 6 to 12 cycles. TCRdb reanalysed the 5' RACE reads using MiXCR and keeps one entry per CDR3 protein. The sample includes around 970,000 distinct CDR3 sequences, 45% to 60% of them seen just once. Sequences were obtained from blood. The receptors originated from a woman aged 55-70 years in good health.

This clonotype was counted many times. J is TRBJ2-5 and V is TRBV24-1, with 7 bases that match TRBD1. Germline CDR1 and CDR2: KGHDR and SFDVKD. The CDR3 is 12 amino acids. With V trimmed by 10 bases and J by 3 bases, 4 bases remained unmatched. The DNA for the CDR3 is TGTGCCACGATCGACAGGGAAGAGACCCAGTACTTC. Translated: CATIDREETQYF.

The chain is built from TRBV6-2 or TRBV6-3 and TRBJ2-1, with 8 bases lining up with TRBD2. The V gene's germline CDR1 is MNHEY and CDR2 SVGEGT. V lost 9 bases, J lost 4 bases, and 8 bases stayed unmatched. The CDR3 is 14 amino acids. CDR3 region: CASRRGGPYNEQFF. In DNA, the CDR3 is TGTGCCAGTCGTCGGGGGGGGCCGTACAATGAGCAGTTCTTC.

CDR3 protein: CASSMRDSTDTQYF. Written as DNA, the CDR3 is TGTGCCAGCAGTATGAGGGATAGCACAGATACGCAGTATTTT. The chain employs TRBV12-3 or TRBV12-4 and TRBJ2-3; D perhaps matches TRBD2 (5 bases). The CDR3 runs 14 residues. Between the trimmed V and J ends, which lost 5 bases and 0 bases, there was a span of 9 bases.

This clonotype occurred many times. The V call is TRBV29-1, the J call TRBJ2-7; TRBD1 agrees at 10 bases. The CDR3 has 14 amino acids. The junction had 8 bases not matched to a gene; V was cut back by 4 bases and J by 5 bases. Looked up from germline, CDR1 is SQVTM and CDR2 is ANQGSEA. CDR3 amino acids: CSVVPATGGNEQYF. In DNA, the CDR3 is TGCAGCGTTGTTCCAGCGACAGGGGGCAACGAGCAGTACTTC.

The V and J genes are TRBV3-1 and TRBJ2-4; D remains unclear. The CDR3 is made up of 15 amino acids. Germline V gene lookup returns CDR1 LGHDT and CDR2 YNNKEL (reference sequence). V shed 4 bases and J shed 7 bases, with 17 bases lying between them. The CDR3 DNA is TGTGCCAGCAGCCTTGGACCCTTACAGTCGAACATTCAGTACTTC. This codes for CASSLGPLQSNIQYF.

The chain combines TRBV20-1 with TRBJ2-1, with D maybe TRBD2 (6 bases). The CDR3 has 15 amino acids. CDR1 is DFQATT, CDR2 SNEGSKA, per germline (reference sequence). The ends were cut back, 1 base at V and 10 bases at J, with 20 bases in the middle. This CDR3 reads CSARAEGFLGREQFF. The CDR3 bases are TGCAGTGCTAGAGCGGAGGGGTTCCTCGGCAGGGAGCAGTTCTTC.

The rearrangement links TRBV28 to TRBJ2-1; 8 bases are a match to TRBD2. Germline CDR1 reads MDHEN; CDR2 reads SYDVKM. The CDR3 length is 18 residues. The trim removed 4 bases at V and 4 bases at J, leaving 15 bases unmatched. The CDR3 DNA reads TGTGCCAGCAGTTCCCATAGCGGGAACAGGTACCCGTACAATGAGCAGTTCTTC. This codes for CASSSHSGNRYPYNEQFF.